The 6 T cell receptor beta chains in this list originate from one sample, sequenced in a study of blood T cells in healthy people across ages. Together with a sample-barcoded 5' primer, a J-beta primer mix was included in a second PCR lasting roughly 6 to 12 cycles. TCRdb independently ran MiXCR on the 5' RACE reads; one entry per CDR3 protein. The table shows just over 800,000 distinct CDR3 sequences, with around 68% occurring only once. Specimen: blood. The receptor set was obtained from a man aged 25 to 45 in good health.

The chain links TRBV27 to TRBJ2-1, with 9 bases that match TRBD2. The germline gives CDR1 MNHEY, CDR2 SMNVEV (reference sequence). Trimming took 10 bases from V and 0 from J; bases not matched to a gene: 16. The CDR3 is 18 residues long. Here the CDR3 DNA reads TGTGCCAAACCCGGGACTAGCTCGCCGTCGAGCTCCTACAATGAGCAGTTCTTC. Its translation is CAKPGTSSPSSSYNEQFF.

The chain uses TRBV12-3 or TRBV12-4 and TRBJ1-6, with unresolved D. Trimming shortened V by 3 bases and J by 0 bases, and 9 bases separated the two germline ends. CDR3 size: 16 residues. The CDR3 DNA sequence: TGTGCCAGCAGTTTCGGGGTTTACTCCTATAATTCACCCCTCCACTTT. It yields the protein CASSFGVYSYNSPLHF.

The chain joins TRBV29-1 to TRBJ1-2; no definite D call. V lost 4 bases, J lost 3 bases, and 12 bases lay in between. This CDR3 region has 13 residues. Germline V gives CDR1 SQVTM, CDR2 ANQGSEA. The CDR3 protein is CSVGEREYYGYTF. The CDR3 coding sequence is TGCAGCGTTGGGGAAAGGGAATACTATGGCTACACCTTC.

The chain joins TRBV4-1 to TRBJ2-7; D assignment may be TRBD1 or TRBD2 (5 bases each). The CDR3 has 14 amino acids. The V gene lost 4 bases and the J gene lost 3 bases, with 13 bases spanning the gap. CDR1 is MGHRA, CDR2 YSYEKL, per germline. This CDR3 is CASSPGPNLYEQYF. The CDR3 DNA is TGCGCCAGCAGCCCGGGACCGAACCTCTACGAGCAGTACTTC.

This chain joins TRBV20-1 and TRBJ2-1; no definite D call. Germline CDR1 DFQATT, CDR2 SNEGSKA (reference sequence). With 6 bases removed from V and 6 bases from J, the gap between germline ends came to 21 bases. This CDR3 is built from 15 residues. The CDR3 DNA is TGCAGTGCCCCCTCGGGCACTGCTGCTTCCAATGAGCAGTTCTTC. It translates to CSAPSGTAASNEQFF.

This CDR3 is CASSPSRGPENTGELFF. DNA for the CDR3: TGTGCCAGCAGCCCCAGTCGGGGCCCAGAAAACACCGGGGAGCTGTTTTTT. V usage is TRBV4-2 and J usage is TRBJ2-2; D is possibly TRBD1 or TRBD2 (5 bases each). Trimming pared 4 bases from V and 2 bases from J, leaving 17 bases between. Germline V gene sequence: CDR1 LGHNA, CDR2 YNFKEQ. This CDR3 is 17 amino acids long.